This T cell receptor (beta chain) is from a study of blood T cell repertoires in COVID-19. Study-level information: The United States, Italy and Spain supplied acute and convalescent COVID-19 samples. PBMCs, B-cell-depleted T cells, or T cells were the source of the cDNA or gDNA that made up the material.

Germline lookup yields CDR1 ENHRY and CDR2 SYGVKD. The V end lost 0 bases, the J end lost 5 bases, and 8 bases lay between the germline ends. This CDR3 region has 13 residues. In the source study's methods: Reference gene primer amplification gave estimated nucleated cell counts. The protocol was immunoSEQ multiplex PCR, while the TCRdb copy is restricted to in-frame clones and leaves out a portion. V, J and clone size are taken as reported in that table, and D and trimming were inferred from the DNA itself. The sample comprises over 95,000 clones, less than 85% of which are singletons, and about 12% rests with the top ten.

The origin of this receptor is a human donor in a cohort sampled during active COVID-19. Sequenced input: peripheral blood. This chain joins TRBV10-3 and TRBJ2-7; D remains unclear. CDR3: CAISESKGDEQYF. The CDR3 DNA sequence: TGTGCCATCAGTGAGTCAAAAGGAGACGAGCAGTACTTC.